Listed below are T cell receptor beta chains from one sample, sequenced in a study of blood T cell repertoires in COVID-19. Clones were sequenced by immunoSEQ multiplex PCR, and TCRdb holds only the in-frame ones, with some missing. Of about 65,000 clones in the sample, 90% to 95% were seen once. Sequenced input: peripheral blood. The source is a man in his 70s with active COVID-19. Both conserved end residues are part of each CDR3. Fields, in order: J gene, clone size, D gene, V gene, CDR3 DNA, CDR3 protein. A D gene is named only where the DNA matches it firmly. Clone size is given for some rows only: seen once, a few or many times, or a class if the clone is expanded.

TRBJ2-3 | NA | NA | TRBV5-4 | TGTGCCAGCAGCCAGGGGGAGGTGGGCACAGATACGCAGTATTTT | CASSQGEVGTDTQYF
TRBJ2-1 | NA | NA | TRBV15 | TGTGCCACCAGCAGGGAGAAAGGAACCTACAATGAGCAGTTCTTC | CATSREKGTYNEQFF
TRBJ2-1 | NA | TRBD2 | TRBV5-4 | TGTGCCAGCAGCGGTGGACTAGCAGTCGGTGAGCAGTTCTTC | CASSGGLAVGEQFF
TRBJ1-5 | NA | NA | TRBV6-5 | TGTGCCAGCAGTAACCTTGAGGGTCAGCCCCAGCATTTT | CASSNLEGQPQHF
TRBJ2-6 | NA | NA | TRBV7-9 | TGTGCCAGCAGTCGTGACAGCTCTGGGGCCAACGTCCTGACTTTC | CASSRDSSGANVLTF
TRBJ2-5 | NA | TRBD2 | TRBV28 | TGTGCCAGCAGTCTCCCGGCAGGGAGGGCAGAGACCCAGTACTTC | CASSLPAGRAETQYF
TRBJ1-1 | NA | TRBD1 | TRBV7-3 | TGTGCCAGCAGCTTAGTCAGGGGGAGCACTGAAGCTTTCTTT | CASSLVRGSTEAFF
TRBJ2-1 | NA | TRBD2 | TRBV9 | TGTGCCAGCAGCGTAGGAGCGGGGGCTAGCGGGGGCCATGAGCAGTTCTTC | CASSVGAGASGGHEQFF
TRBJ2-2 | NA | TRBD1 | TRBV18 | TGTGCCAGCTCACCACGGACAGGGGGCGACACCGGGGAGCTGTTTTTT | CASSPRTGGDTGELFF
TRBJ2-3 | NA | TRBD2 | TRBV7-9 | TGTGCCAGCAGCACGCCGGGGGGGCCAGATACGCAGTATTTT | CASSTPGGPDTQYF
TRBJ2-2 | NA | TRBD1 | TRBV5-1 | TGCGCCAGCAGCTGGGACAGGGGGAATCCCGGGGAGCTGTTTTTT | CASSWDRGNPGELFF
TRBJ1-5 | NA | TRBD1 | TRBV2 | TGTGCCAGCAGTGCAGAACAGGGGGCGCGTGAATTGCCCCAGCATTTT | CASSAEQGARELPQHF
TRBJ2-2 | NA | TRBD2 | TRBV4-2 | TGTGCCAGCAGCCCAAGGACTAGCGGGGAGTACACCGGGGAGCTGTTTTTT | CASSPRTSGEYTGELFF
TRBJ1-5 | NA | NA | TRBV10-2 | TGCGCCAGCAGTGAGTCGTCGGGTCTTGGTAGCAATCAGCCCCAGCATTTT | CASSESSGLGSNQPQHF
TRBJ1-3 | NA | TRBD1 | TRBV15 | TGTGCCACCAGCTGGGGACAGTCAAACTCTGGAAACACCATATATTTT | CATSWGQSNSGNTIYF
TRBJ2-7 | NA | NA | TRBV18 | TGTGCCAGCTCACCTGCAGGGGTGGATCGGTACGAGCAGTACTTC | CASSPAGVDRYEQYF
TRBJ1-1 | NA | TRBD1 | TRBV5-6 | TGTGCCAGCAGCAGGGACAGGCGGGACACTGAAGCTTTCTTT | CASSRDRRDTEAFF
TRBJ1-4 | NA | NA | TRBV5-6 | TGTGCCAGCAGCTTGCCCGGGGGTTTTGGTGAAAAACTGTTTTTT | CASSLPGGFGEKLFF
TRBJ2-3 | NA | NA | TRBV3-1/TRBV3-2 | TGTGCCAGCAGCCAACTAACAGATACGCAGTATTTT | CASSQLTDTQYF
TRBJ1-2 | few | NA | TRBV20-1 | TGCAGTGCTGAGGGCCGTGGCTACACCTTC | CSAEGRGYTF
TRBJ2-2 | NA | TRBD1 | TRBV5-5 | TGTGCCAGCAGCTCCACGATGGGACAGAAGGCTCTCGGGGAGCTGTTTTTT | CASSSTMGQKALGELFF
TRBJ2-5 | NA | TRBD2 | TRBV2 | TGTGCCAGCAGTGACTCAGGGACTAGCGGGGGGGCCTCCCCAGAGACCCAGTACTTC | CASSDSGTSGGASPETQYF
TRBJ2-1 | few | NA | TRBV2 | TGTGCCAGCAGTGAAATGGGGGCGCCCAATGAGCAGTTCTTC | CASSEMGAPNEQFF
TRBJ2-5 | NA | NA | TRBV6-2/TRBV6-3 | TGTGCCAGCAGTTACTATGCCACTATCCAAGAGACCCAGTACTTC | CASSYYATIQETQYF
TRBJ2-1 | NA | NA | TRBV27 | TGTGCCAGCAGAACAGGTTACAATGAGCAGTTCTTC | CASRTGYNEQFF
TRBJ1-4 | NA | TRBD1 | TRBV9 | TGTGCCAGCAGCGTTACAGACAGGGGGCAGGAAAAACTGTTTTTT | CASSVTDRGQEKLFF
TRBJ2-1 | NA | NA | TRBV6-1 | TGTGCCAGCAGTGAAGTTGGCAGGGCCGGCAATGAGCAGTTCTTC | CASSEVGRAGNEQFF
TRBJ1-3 | NA | TRBD1 | TRBV5-4 | TGTGCCAGCAGCTTACAGGGGGCCCCTGGAAACACCATATATTTT | CASSLQGAPGNTIYF
TRBJ2-3 | NA | NA | TRBV5-1 | TGCGCCAGCAGCTTGGAGTTTAGGGGACAAACAGATACGCAGTATTTT | CASSLEFRGQTDTQYF
TRBJ2-3 | NA | TRBD1 | TRBV9 | TGTGCCAGCAGCCCTCGAACGGGACAGGAGACAGATACGCAGTATTTT | CASSPRTGQETDTQYF
TRBJ2-5 | NA | TRBD2 | TRBV6-2/TRBV6-3 | TGTGCCAGCAGTTACCGGACTAGCGGGGTGGGGGAGACCCAGTACTTC | CASSYRTSGVGETQYF
TRBJ1-1 | NA | NA | TRBV11-2 | TGTGCCAGCAGCTTGACTGGGGGCATGAACACTGAAGCTTTCTTT | CASSLTGGMNTEAFF
TRBJ1-2 | once | TRBD1 | TRBV20-1 | TGCAGTGCTAGTCGTCAGGGGGACTATGGCTACACCTTC | CSASRQGDYGYTF
TRBJ2-5 | once | TRBD1 | TRBV5-1 | TGCGCCAGCAGCCCCGGACAGGGGTTAGAGACCCAGTACTTC | CASSPGQGLETQYF
TRBJ2-3 | NA | TRBD1 | TRBV24-1 | TGTGCCACCCAAAGCGCAGGGGGCGGGGCAGATACGCAGTATTTT | CATQSAGGGADTQYF
TRBJ1-6 | NA | TRBD1 | TRBV5-4 | TGTGCCAGCAGCTTGCAAACAGGGGATAATTCACCCCTCCACTTT | CASSLQTGDNSPLHF
TRBJ2-5 | NA | NA | TRBV7-7 | TGTGCCAGCAGCACAAAGGGGGGGTCAGAGACCCAGTACTTC | CASSTKGGSETQYF
TRBJ1-2 | NA | NA | TRBV7-9 | TGTGCCAGCAGCGACATCTCGGGGATCGGCTACACCTTC | CASSDISGIGYTF
TRBJ1-5 | NA | NA | TRBV3-1/TRBV3-2 | TGTGCCAGCAGCCAAAATGTGGGGGGGGTTGACAATCAGCCCCAGCATTTT | CASSQNVGGVDNQPQHF
TRBJ2-7 | NA | NA | TRBV5-1 | TGCGCCAGCAGCTTATTATTACCGGGACTCTACGAGCAGTACTTC | CASSLLLPGLYEQYF
TRBJ1-5 | NA | TRBD1 | TRBV6-5 | TGTGCCAGCAGTTACAGGGGGCAAGGCCAGCCCCAGCATTTT | CASSYRGQGQPQHF
TRBJ2-1 | NA | TRBD2 | TRBV11-3 | TGTGCCAGCAGCCCGGGAGGTAGCGGGGTTGATGAGCAGTTCTTC | CASSPGGSGVDEQFF
TRBJ1-1 | NA | NA | TRBV18 | TGTGCCAGCTCTCAGACAGGACACACTGAAGCTTTCTTT | CASSQTGHTEAFF
TRBJ1-1 | NA | NA | TRBV5-8 | TGTGCCAGCAGAAGGACACTGAACACTGAAGCTTTCTTT | CASRRTLNTEAFF
TRBJ1-2 | once | NA | TRBV12-2 | TGTGCAAGTCGCTTAAGGCTAGGGAGCCGGACAGGGAGAAAAAATGGCTACACCTTC | CASRLRLGSRTGRKNGYTF
TRBJ1-5 | few | NA | TRBV5-5 | TGTGCCAGCAGCATAACCAGGGGCGATAGTCAGCCCCAGCATTTT | CASSITRGDSQPQHF
TRBJ2-1 | NA | TRBD2 | TRBV7-3 | TGTGCCAGCAGCCCTAGCGGGCGGACCTACAATGAGCAGTTCTTC | CASSPSGRTYNEQFF
TRBJ1-1 | NA | TRBD1 | TRBV7-2 | TGTGCCAGCAGCTTAGCGACAGGGACGAACACTGAAGCTTTCTTT | CASSLATGTNTEAFF
TRBJ2-7 | NA | TRBD1 | TRBV5-1 | TGCGCCAGCAGCTTAAGGACGGGACAGGTGGAGACCTACGAGCAGTACTTC | CASSLRTGQVETYEQYF
TRBJ2-7 | few | TRBD1 | TRBV7-9 | TGTGCCAGCAGCTTAGCGCGGACAGGGGGCGCGTACGAGCAGTACTTC | CASSLARTGGAYEQYF
TRBJ2-3 | NA | NA | TRBV5-1 | TGCGCCAGCCGCTACCGGGCGGGATCCCCGGATACGCAGTATTTT | CASRYRAGSPDTQYF
TRBJ1-5 | NA | NA | TRBV7-3 | TGTGCCAGCAGCTTAGCGGGGGGGGTCCAGCCCCAGCATTTT | CASSLAGGVQPQHF
TRBJ2-1 | NA | NA | TRBV6-1 | TGTGCCAGCAGTGACGGGACTGGGCCTTACAATGAGCAGTTCTTC | CASSDGTGPYNEQFF
TRBJ2-1 | once | TRBD1 | TRBV24-1 | TGTGCCACCAGTGATCCGCGACAGGGGGCCTATGAGCAGTTCTTC | CATSDPRQGAYEQFF
TRBJ2-5 | NA | TRBD2 | TRBV3-1/TRBV3-2 | TGTGCCAGCAGCCCCGATGGACTAGCGGGGGGTCAAGAGACCCAGTACTTC | CASSPDGLAGGQETQYF
TRBJ2-1 | NA | TRBD2 | TRBV6-5 | TGTGCCAGCAGTCGAATGGGACTAGATAGGAATGAGCAGTTCTTC | CASSRMGLDRNEQFF
TRBJ1-2 | NA | NA | TRBV4-1 | TGCGCCAGCAGCCAAGCTATGGTGAAGAGTAGCTATGGCTACACCTTC | CASSQAMVKSSYGYTF
TRBJ2-2 | NA | NA | TRBV29-1 | TGCAGCGGTGGGACTGGGGTTGGGGAGCTGTTTTTT | CSGGTGVGELFF
TRBJ1-6 | once | TRBD1 | TRBV19 | TGTGCCAGTAAAACCGGGACAGGGCATTCACCCCTCCACTTT | CASKTGTGHSPLHF